These T cell receptor beta chains were read from a single sample in a study of T cells in Graves' hyperthyroidism and ophthalmopathy. TCRdb re-analysed the multiplex PCR reads in MiXCR, keeping a single row per CDR3 protein. The table shows about 210,000 distinct CDR3 sequences, with around 16% occurring only once. Sequencing input: blood. The source of these receptors is a man aged 35 to 55 with Graves' hyperthyroidism. Each CDR3 is given with its conserved first and last residue. The D gene is left open where the match is weak. Clone size is given for some rows only: seen once, a few or many times, or a class if the clone is expanded.

V	J	size	D	DNA	CDR3
TRBV27	TRBJ2-7	many	TRBD2	TGTGCCAGCAGTCGATCTACTAGCGGGGGCTACGAGCAGTACTTC	CASSRSTSGGYEQYF
TRBV10-3	TRBJ1-5	many	.	TGTGCCATCAGTGACCGGGACCGAGTTGAGCCCCAGCATTTT	CAISDRDRVEPQHF
TRBV7-6	TRBJ2-3	few	TRBD2	TGTGCCTGCAGGACTAGCGGGGTCACAGATACGCAGTATTTT	CACRTSGVTDTQYF
TRBV2	TRBJ2-1	many	.	TGTGCCAGCAGCGTGGGATTTTACAATGAGCAGTTCTTC	CASSVGFYNEQFF
TRBV20-1	TRBJ2-1	many	TRBD1	TGCAGTGCTGGCCGGGACAGCTACAATGAGCAGTTCTTC	CSAGRDSYNEQFF
TRBV5-5	TRBJ1-5	many	.	TGTGCCAGCAGCTTGGAGAGGATTTATAGCAATCAGCCCCAGCATTTT	CASSLERIYSNQPQHF
TRBV18	TRBJ2-5	many	.	TGTGCCAGCTCACCAGTGAAAGACCAAGAGACCCAGTACTTC	CASSPVKDQETQYF
TRBV28	TRBJ1-4	many	TRBD1	TGTGCCAGCACTGAACCGGGACAGGGGAATGAAAAACTGTTTTTT	CASTEPGQGNEKLFF
TRBV30	TRBJ1-2	.	.	TGTGCCTGGAGTCCTATAGCAGGATCCGGAAACTATGGCTACACCTTC	CAWSPIAGSGNYGYTF
TRBV12-3/TRBV12-4	TRBJ2-7	many	TRBD1	TGTGCCAGCAGCACCGACAGGGGCGCCTACGAGCAGTACTTC	CASSTDRGAYEQYF